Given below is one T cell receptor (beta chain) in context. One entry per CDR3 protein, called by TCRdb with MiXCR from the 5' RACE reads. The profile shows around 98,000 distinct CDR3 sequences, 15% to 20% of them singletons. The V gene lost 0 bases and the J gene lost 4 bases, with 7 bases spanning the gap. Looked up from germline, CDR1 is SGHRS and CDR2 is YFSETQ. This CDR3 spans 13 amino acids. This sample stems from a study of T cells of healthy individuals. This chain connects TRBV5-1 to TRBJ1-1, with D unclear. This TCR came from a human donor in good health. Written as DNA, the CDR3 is TGCGCCAGCAGCTTGGATGGGAGCACTGAAGCTTTCTTT. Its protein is CASSLDGSTEAFF. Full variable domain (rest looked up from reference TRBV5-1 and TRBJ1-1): KAGVTQTPRYLIKTRGQQVTLSCSPISGHRSVSWYQQTPGQGLQFLFEYFSETQRNKGNFPGRFSGRQFSNSRSEMNVSTLELGDSALYLCASSLDGSTEAFFGQGTRLTVV.